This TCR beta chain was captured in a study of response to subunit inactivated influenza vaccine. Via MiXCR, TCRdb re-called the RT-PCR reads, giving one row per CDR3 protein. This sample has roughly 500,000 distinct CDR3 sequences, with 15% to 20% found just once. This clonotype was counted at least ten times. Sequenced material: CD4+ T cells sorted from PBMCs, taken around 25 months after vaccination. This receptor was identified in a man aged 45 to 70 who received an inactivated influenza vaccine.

The CDR3 DNA follows: TGTGCCAGCAGCGTAGGGGGGATGAACACTGAAGCTTTCTTT. Translating it yields CASSVGGMNTEAFF. The V call is TRBV9, the J call TRBJ1-1, with D perhaps matching TRBD1 (5 bases). The germline V and J ends were trimmed by 0 bases and 0 bases, with 6 bases remaining between them. The germline V gene encodes CDR1 SGDLS and CDR2 YYNGEE. This CDR3 has 14 amino acids.